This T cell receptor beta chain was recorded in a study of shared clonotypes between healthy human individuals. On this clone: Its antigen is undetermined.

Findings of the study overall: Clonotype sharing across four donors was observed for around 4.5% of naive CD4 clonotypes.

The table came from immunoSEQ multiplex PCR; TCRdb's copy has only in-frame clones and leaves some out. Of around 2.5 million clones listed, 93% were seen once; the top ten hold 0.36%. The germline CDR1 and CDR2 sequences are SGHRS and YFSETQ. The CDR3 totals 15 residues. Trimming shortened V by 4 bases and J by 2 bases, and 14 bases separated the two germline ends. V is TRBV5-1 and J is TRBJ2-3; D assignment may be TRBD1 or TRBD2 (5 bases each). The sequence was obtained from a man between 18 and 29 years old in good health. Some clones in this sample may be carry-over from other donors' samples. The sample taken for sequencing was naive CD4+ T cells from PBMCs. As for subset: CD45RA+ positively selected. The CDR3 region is CASSRLGAPTDTQYF. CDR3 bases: TGCGCCAGCAGCCGCCTCGGGGCACCCACAGATACGCAGTATTTT. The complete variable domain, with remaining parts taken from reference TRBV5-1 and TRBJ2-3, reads KAGVTQTPRYLIKTRGQQVTLSCSPISGHRSVSWYQQTPGQGLQFLFEYFSETQRNKGNFPGRFSGRQFSNSRSEMNVSTLELGDSALYLCASSRLGAPTDTQYFGPGTRLTVL.